A selection of T cell receptor beta chains follows, all from one sample in a study of blood T cell dynamics during melanoma immunotherapy. Sequenced by immunoSEQ multiplex PCR; TCRdb stores in-frame clones only, minus some. The sample lists fewer than 13,000 clones; over 80% were seen once. The sample was blood, taken from a patient treated with checkpoint blockade. The receptors originated from a human donor with melanoma. The CDR3 runs from the conserved cysteine through the conserved F or W. A D gene is named only where the DNA matches it firmly. Clone size is given for some rows only: seen once, a few or many times, or a class if the clone is expanded.

v_call: TRBV6-5
clone_size: NA
j_call: TRBJ2-1
d_call: NA
cdr3_aa: CASRPAGGNEQFF
cdr3_nt: TGTGCCAGCAGGCCGGCAGGAGGAAATGAGCAGTTCTTC

v_call: TRBV28
clone_size: NA
j_call: TRBJ2-5
d_call: TRBD1
cdr3_aa: CASHSSGQGETQYF
cdr3_nt: TGTGCCAGCCATTCCAGCGGACAGGGAGAGACCCAGTACTTC

v_call: TRBV7-2
clone_size: NA
j_call: TRBJ1-2
d_call: NA
cdr3_aa: CASSKGQKPLYGYTF
cdr3_nt: TGTGCCAGCAGCAAAGGACAGAAACCCCTCTATGGCTACACCTTC

v_call: TRBV5-1
clone_size: once
j_call: TRBJ1-2
d_call: TRBD1
cdr3_aa: CASSTGTGDGYTF
cdr3_nt: TGCGCCAGCAGCACCGGGACAGGGGATGGCTACACCTTC

v_call: TRBV9
clone_size: NA
j_call: TRBJ2-1
d_call: NA
cdr3_aa: CASNRQRQGLYNEQFF
cdr3_nt: TGTGCCAGCAACCGACAGCGACAGGGACTCTACAATGAGCAGTTCTTC

v_call: TRBV5-1
clone_size: once
j_call: TRBJ2-6
d_call: NA
cdr3_aa: CASSSGQPSSGANVLTF
cdr3_nt: TGCGCCAGCAGCTCGGGACAACCAAGCTCTGGGGCCAACGTCCTGACTTTC

v_call: TRBV7-2
clone_size: NA
j_call: TRBJ2-2
d_call: NA
cdr3_aa: CASSLLGAANTGELFF
cdr3_nt: TGTGCCAGCAGCTTACTCGGCGCCGCGAACACCGGGGAGCTGTTTTTT

v_call: TRBV5-1
clone_size: NA
j_call: TRBJ1-1
d_call: NA
cdr3_aa: CASSLGGRANTEAFF
cdr3_nt: TGCGCCAGCAGCTTGGGGGGCAGAGCAAACACTGAAGCTTTCTTT

v_call: TRBV10-2
clone_size: NA
j_call: TRBJ2-1
d_call: TRBD2
cdr3_aa: CASSGTSGGLSYNEQFF
cdr3_nt: TGCGCCAGCAGTGGGACTAGCGGGGGCCTTTCCTACAATGAGCAGTTCTTC

v_call: TRBV7-2
clone_size: NA
j_call: TRBJ1-1
d_call: NA
cdr3_aa: CASSPTGLNTEAFF
cdr3_nt: TGTGCCAGCAGCCCGACTGGGTTGAACACTGAAGCTTTCTTT

v_call: TRBV6-1
clone_size: few
j_call: TRBJ1-5
d_call: NA
cdr3_aa: CASSEAGGQPQHF
cdr3_nt: TGTGCCAGCAGTGAAGCAGGAGGGCAGCCCCAGCATTTT

v_call: TRBV27
clone_size: NA
j_call: TRBJ2-5
d_call: NA
cdr3_aa: CASSFAGGGETQYF
cdr3_nt: TGTGCCAGCAGTTTCGCCGGGGGCGGAGAGACCCAGTACTTC

v_call: TRBV5-1
clone_size: NA
j_call: TRBJ2-3
d_call: TRBD2
cdr3_aa: CASNGLAGGPSTDTQYF
cdr3_nt: TGCGCCAGCAACGGACTAGCGGGGGGCCCTAGCACAGATACGCAGTATTTT

v_call: TRBV9
clone_size: NA
j_call: TRBJ2-2
d_call: NA
cdr3_aa: CASSVVGHHTGELFF
cdr3_nt: TGTGCCAGCAGCGTAGTCGGACACCACACCGGGGAGCTGTTTTTT

v_call: TRBV19
clone_size: NA
j_call: TRBJ2-5
d_call: TRBD2
cdr3_aa: CASSITSGGLETQYF
cdr3_nt: TGTGCCAGTAGTATAACTAGCGGGGGGTTGGAGACCCAGTACTTC

v_call: TRBV6-1
clone_size: NA
j_call: TRBJ1-2
d_call: TRBD1
cdr3_aa: CASSQTGYGYTF
cdr3_nt: TGTGCCAGCAGTCAGACAGGGTATGGCTACACCTTC

v_call: TRBV5-1
clone_size: NA
j_call: TRBJ1-6
d_call: TRBD1
cdr3_aa: CASRTGDPWTYNSPLHF
cdr3_nt: TGCGCCAGCCGGACAGGGGATCCCTGGACCTATAATTCACCCCTCCACTTT

v_call: TRBV5-1
clone_size: NA
j_call: TRBJ1-3
d_call: TRBD1
cdr3_aa: CASSRTGDPTSGNTIYF
cdr3_nt: TGCGCCAGCAGCAGAACAGGGGACCCGACCTCTGGAAACACCATATATTTT

v_call: TRBV6-1
clone_size: once
j_call: TRBJ1-5
d_call: NA
cdr3_aa: CASRVGGQPQHF
cdr3_nt: TGTGCCAGCAGGGTGGGCGGTCAGCCCCAGCATTTT

v_call: TRBV11-1
clone_size: NA
j_call: TRBJ2-3
d_call: NA
cdr3_aa: CASSLRPLTDTQYF
cdr3_nt: TGTGCCAGCAGCTTACGGCCCCTCACAGATACGCAGTATTTT

v_call: TRBV7-2
clone_size: NA
j_call: TRBJ2-1
d_call: TRBD2
cdr3_aa: CASSPQGGGSYNEQFF
cdr3_nt: TGTGCCAGCAGCCCCCAGGGCGGGGGATCCTACAATGAGCAGTTCTTC

v_call: TRBV30
clone_size: NA
j_call: TRBJ2-3
d_call: NA
cdr3_aa: CAWSPSRVVSSTTDTQYF
cdr3_nt: TGTGCCTGGAGTCCCTCCAGGGTCGTGTCGTCCACCACAGATACGCAGTATTTT

v_call: TRBV5-6
clone_size: few
j_call: TRBJ2-2
d_call: NA
cdr3_aa: CASSLDAGATNTGELFF
cdr3_nt: TGTGCCAGCAGCTTGGATGCGGGGGCTACGAACACCGGGGAGCTGTTTTTT

v_call: TRBV29-1
clone_size: NA
j_call: TRBJ1-3
d_call: NA
cdr3_aa: CSVSRSLSSGNTIYF
cdr3_nt: TGCAGCGTTTCTAGGTCTCTTTCCTCTGGAAACACCATATATTTT

v_call: TRBV9
clone_size: few
j_call: TRBJ1-1
d_call: NA
cdr3_aa: CASSPDGNTEAFF
cdr3_nt: TGTGCCAGCAGCCCGGACGGGAACACTGAAGCTTTCTTT

v_call: TRBV7-8
clone_size: once
j_call: TRBJ2-2
d_call: NA
cdr3_aa: CASLRGAFNTGELFF
cdr3_nt: TGTGCCAGCTTGAGAGGGGCTTTTAACACCGGGGAGCTGTTTTTT

v_call: TRBV12-5
clone_size: NA
j_call: TRBJ2-2
d_call: NA
cdr3_aa: CASGLSLQASNTGELFF
cdr3_nt: TGTGCTAGTGGTTTGTCCCTGCAGGCGAGTAACACCGGGGAGCTGTTTTTT

v_call: TRBV5-1
clone_size: NA
j_call: TRBJ2-3
d_call: TRBD2
cdr3_aa: CASRASGVGDTQYF
cdr3_nt: TGCGCCTCCAGGGCTAGCGGGGTTGGAGATACGCAGTATTTT

v_call: TRBV9
clone_size: NA
j_call: TRBJ2-5
d_call: NA
cdr3_aa: CASSVSSQETQYF
cdr3_nt: TGTGCCAGCAGCGTGTCGAGCCAAGAGACCCAGTACTTC

v_call: TRBV18
clone_size: NA
j_call: TRBJ2-2
d_call: NA
cdr3_aa: CASSPPSGRTGELFF
cdr3_nt: TGTGCCAGCTCACCACCATCAGGGAGGACCGGGGAGCTGTTTTTT

v_call: TRBV5-4
clone_size: NA
j_call: TRBJ2-2
d_call: TRBD2
cdr3_aa: CASSAGLAGGPDTGELFF
cdr3_nt: TGTGCCAGCAGCGCGGGACTAGCGGGGGGGCCGGACACCGGGGAGCTGTTTTTT

v_call: TRBV7-2
clone_size: NA
j_call: TRBJ1-4
d_call: TRBD1
cdr3_aa: CASSPMTGRANEKLFF
cdr3_nt: TGTGCCAGCAGCCCTATGACAGGGAGGGCTAATGAAAAACTGTTTTTT

v_call: TRBV6-5
clone_size: NA
j_call: TRBJ2-1
d_call: NA
cdr3_aa: CASSGAVEQFF
cdr3_nt: TGTGCCAGCAGTGGAGCGGTTGAGCAGTTCTTC

v_call: TRBV4-3
clone_size: NA
j_call: TRBJ2-3
d_call: TRBD1
cdr3_aa: CASSPALQGTGFLATQYF
cdr3_nt: TGCGCCAGCAGCCCAGCCTTACAAGGGACAGGGTTTTTGGCGACGCAGTATTTT

v_call: TRBV12-2
clone_size: NA
j_call: TRBJ2-3
d_call: NA
cdr3_aa: CASRLGIRPTGRLTTDTQYF
cdr3_nt: TGTGCAAGTCGCTTAGGAATCCGCCCGACCGGCAGGCTAACCACAGATACGCAGTATTTT

v_call: TRBV9
clone_size: NA
j_call: TRBJ2-2
d_call: TRBD1
cdr3_aa: CASSGRQGYTGELFF
cdr3_nt: TGTGCCAGCAGCGGACGACAGGGCTACACCGGGGAGCTGTTTTTT

v_call: TRBV6-6
clone_size: once
j_call: TRBJ2-1
d_call: NA
cdr3_aa: CASTTGGAEQFF
cdr3_nt: TGTGCCAGCACCACCGGAGGCGCTGAGCAGTTCTTC

v_call: TRBV7-2
clone_size: NA
j_call: TRBJ1-4
d_call: NA
cdr3_aa: CASSLVSGANEKLFF
cdr3_nt: TGTGCCAGCAGCTTAGTCTCAGGGGCTAATGAAAAACTGTTTTTT

v_call: TRBV7-3
clone_size: NA
j_call: TRBJ2-3
d_call: NA
cdr3_aa: CASSSLGRGTDTQYF
cdr3_nt: TGTGCCAGCAGCTCCCTCGGCAGGGGCACAGATACGCAGTATTTT

v_call: TRBV2
clone_size: NA
j_call: TRBJ2-5
d_call: TRBD2
cdr3_aa: CASSVGLAGQETQYF
cdr3_nt: TGTGCCAGCAGTGTGGGACTAGCGGGCCAAGAGACCCAGTACTTC

v_call: TRBV29-1
clone_size: NA
j_call: TRBJ2-3
d_call: NA
cdr3_aa: CSVEKDLRTDTQYF
cdr3_nt: TGCAGCGTTGAGAAGGACCTCAGGACAGATACGCAGTATTTT

v_call: TRBV11-2
clone_size: NA
j_call: TRBJ1-5
d_call: TRBD1
cdr3_aa: CASSLGQGNQPQHF
cdr3_nt: TGTGCCAGCAGCTTAGGACAGGGGAATCAGCCCCAGCATTTT

v_call: TRBV5-4
clone_size: NA
j_call: TRBJ1-2
d_call: NA
cdr3_aa: CASSLFGRTQNYGYTF
cdr3_nt: TGTGCCAGCAGCTTGTTTGGCAGGACCCAAAACTATGGCTACACCTTC

v_call: TRBV13
clone_size: NA
j_call: TRBJ1-2
d_call: NA
cdr3_aa: CASSLVAPGPTNYGYTF
cdr3_nt: TGTGCCAGCAGCTTAGTAGCACCGGGCCCGACTAACTATGGCTACACCTTC

v_call: TRBV18
clone_size: NA
j_call: TRBJ1-1
d_call: NA
cdr3_aa: CASSPPNAAHTEAFF
cdr3_nt: TGTGCCAGCTCACCACCGAACGCGGCGCACACTGAAGCTTTCTTT

v_call: TRBV27
clone_size: NA
j_call: TRBJ1-4
d_call: NA
cdr3_aa: CASSSEGGGYEKLFF
cdr3_nt: TGTGCCAGCAGTTCGGAAGGTGGAGGATATGAAAAACTGTTTTTT

v_call: TRBV5-1
clone_size: NA
j_call: TRBJ1-6
d_call: NA
cdr3_aa: CASSWGTENSPLHF
cdr3_nt: TGCGCCAGCAGCTGGGGGACTGAAAATTCACCCCTCCACTTT

v_call: TRBV7-8
clone_size: NA
j_call: TRBJ1-1
d_call: NA
cdr3_aa: CASSSQGFTEAFF
cdr3_nt: TGTGCCAGCAGCTCACAGGGCTTCACTGAAGCTTTCTTT

v_call: TRBV19
clone_size: few
j_call: TRBJ2-3
d_call: TRBD2
cdr3_aa: CASSGLAGAFTDTQYF
cdr3_nt: TGTGCCAGTAGCGGGCTAGCGGGGGCCTTCACAGATACGCAGTATTTT

v_call: TRBV30
clone_size: NA
j_call: TRBJ1-4
d_call: NA
cdr3_aa: CAWSVKLRGNEKLFF
cdr3_nt: TGTGCCTGGAGTGTAAAATTGAGGGGTAATGAAAAACTGTTTTTT

v_call: TRBV5-1
clone_size: NA
j_call: TRBJ2-5
d_call: NA
cdr3_aa: CASSSRGEETQYF
cdr3_nt: TGCGCCAGCAGCTCGCGAGGGGAAGAGACCCAGTACTTC

v_call: TRBV2
clone_size: NA
j_call: TRBJ1-3
d_call: NA
cdr3_aa: CASTPEGIVYSGNTIYF
cdr3_nt: TGTGCCAGCACCCCCGAAGGAATAGTTTACTCTGGAAACACCATATATTTT

v_call: TRBV5-6
clone_size: NA
j_call: TRBJ1-3
d_call: TRBD1
cdr3_aa: CASSSRQGRNSGNTIYF
cdr3_nt: TGTGCCAGCAGCTCCAGACAGGGGCGAAACTCTGGAAACACCATATATTTT

v_call: TRBV18
clone_size: NA
j_call: TRBJ1-3
d_call: NA
cdr3_aa: CASSPTKGGRNTIYF
cdr3_nt: TGTGCCAGCTCACCGACCAAGGGTGGGAGAAACACCATATATTTT

v_call: TRBV6-4
clone_size: NA
j_call: TRBJ2-1
d_call: NA
cdr3_aa: CASSDSGGTYNEQFF
cdr3_nt: TGTGCCAGCAGTGACTCGGGGGGAACTTACAATGAGCAGTTCTTC

v_call: TRBV11-2
clone_size: NA
j_call: TRBJ2-3
d_call: TRBD2
cdr3_aa: CASSSPRGTLRGLRDTQYF
cdr3_nt: TGTGCCAGCAGCTCACCACGGGGGACTTTGCGGGGGTTAAGAGATACGCAGTATTTT

v_call: TRBV19
clone_size: large
j_call: TRBJ1-5
d_call: TRBD1
cdr3_aa: CASSPGQLYDQPQHF
cdr3_nt: TGTGCCAGCAGCCCGGGACAGTTGTACGATCAGCCCCAGCATTTT

v_call: TRBV30
clone_size: few
j_call: TRBJ2-6
d_call: TRBD1
cdr3_aa: CALGTGADGANVLTF
cdr3_nt: TGTGCCTTAGGGACAGGAGCGGATGGGGCCAACGTCCTGACTTTC

v_call: TRBV5-5
clone_size: few
j_call: TRBJ2-7
d_call: NA
cdr3_aa: CASSLARGYEQYF
cdr3_nt: TGTGCCAGCAGCTTAGCCAGGGGCTACGAGCAGTACTTC